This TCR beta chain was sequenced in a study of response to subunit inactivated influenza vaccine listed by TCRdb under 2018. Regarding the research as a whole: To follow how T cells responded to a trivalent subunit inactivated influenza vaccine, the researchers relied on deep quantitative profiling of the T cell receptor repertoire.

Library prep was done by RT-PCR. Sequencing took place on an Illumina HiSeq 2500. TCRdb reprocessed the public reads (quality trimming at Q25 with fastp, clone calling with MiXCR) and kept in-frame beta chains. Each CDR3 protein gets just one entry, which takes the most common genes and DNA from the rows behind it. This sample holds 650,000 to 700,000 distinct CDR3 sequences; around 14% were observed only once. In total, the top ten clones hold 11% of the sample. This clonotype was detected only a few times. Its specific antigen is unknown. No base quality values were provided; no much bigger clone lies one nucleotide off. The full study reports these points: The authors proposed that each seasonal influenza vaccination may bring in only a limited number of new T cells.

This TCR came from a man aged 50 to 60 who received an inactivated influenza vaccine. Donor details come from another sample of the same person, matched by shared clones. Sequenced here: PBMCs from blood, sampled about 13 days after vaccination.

The CDR3 amino acid sequence is: CSARQGIYEQYF. In nucleotides, the sequence is TGCAGTGCCAGACAGGGAATCTACGAGCAGTACTTC. In this chain, TRBV20-1 is recombined with TRBJ2-7; TRBD1 agrees with 7 junctional bases. The junction shows trimming of 6 bases on V and 3 bases on J, and the gene matches do not reach 5 bases of it. Counted from cysteine to phenylalanine, this CDR3 has 12 amino acids. The only DNA kept is the CDR3, 36 bases in frame from the first base. CDR1 DFQATT and CDR2 SNEGSKA are derived from the germline V gene (reference sequence).